Listed here are 8 T cell receptor beta chains from one sample, sequenced in a study of blood T cell repertoires in COVID-19. Data came from immunoSEQ multiplex PCR; TCRdb stores just in-frame clones and leaves some out. The sample carries 150,000 to 200,000 clones, approximately 86% recorded once. Input material: peripheral blood. These receptors all come from a man younger than 30 with acute or convalescent COVID-19.

This clone was observed a single time. The chain recombines TRBV7-6 with TRBJ1-2; weak D call: TRBD1 (5 bases). The CDR3 is made up of 15 amino acids. Germline V CDR1 and CDR2: SGHVS, FNYEAQ. Between the trimmed V and J ends, which lost 4 bases and 2 bases, there was a span of 14 bases. The CDR3 region has the DNA TGTGCCAGCAGCTCAATGGGGGGATTGAACTATGGCTACACCTTC. Its translation is CASSSMGGLNYGYTF.

The rearrangement joins TRBV5-1 to TRBJ1-4; unclear D gene. The CDR3 runs 14 residues. Trimming left V 4 bases short and J 8 bases short, with 15 bases between. Germline-derived CDR1 and CDR2 are SGHRS and YFSETQ. CDR3 nucleotides: TGCGCCAGCAGCCCCGGCGGAGGGAACGAAAAACTGTTTTTT. It translates to CASSPGGGNEKLFF.

This rearrangement joins TRBV28 to TRBJ2-5; TRBD1 agrees at 9 bases. Trimming took 5 bases from V and 4 from J; bases not matched to a gene: 5. Germline CDR1 and CDR2: MDHEN and SYDVKM. This CDR3 comprises 14 residues. The CDR3 region has the DNA TGTGCCAGCAGTCCCACAGGGGGCTCAGAGACCCAGTACTTC. As protein: CASSPTGGSETQYF.

The V and J genes are TRBV4-1 and TRBJ2-3; no clear D. The ends were cut back, 1 base at V and 5 bases at J, with 10 bases in the middle. Germline values: CDR1 MGHRA, CDR2 YSYEKL. This CDR3 is built from 14 residues. The CDR3 loop reads CASSQVRARDTQYF. The DNA of the CDR3 is TGCGCCAGCAGCCAAGTTAGAGCTCGAGATACGCAGTATTTT.

This clone was seen just once. The chain recombines TRBV12-3 or TRBV12-4 with TRBJ1-2; TRBD1 agrees at 9 bases. The V gene end was trimmed by 8 bases and the J gene end by 0 bases; junction bases not matched to a gene: 1. The CDR3 length is 13 residues. CDR3 sequence (DNA): TGTGCCAGCCGGGACAGGGCTAACTATGGCTACACCTTC. It codes for CASRDRANYGYTF.

The V gene is TRBV7-2, the J gene TRBJ1-5, with D maybe TRBD1 (6 bases). V was shortened by 5 bases and J by 6 bases, with 17 bases between the two germline ends. Germline CDR1 reads SGHTA; CDR2 reads FQGNSA. This CDR3 comprises 15 residues. The CDR3 protein is CASSQGGGLGQPQHF. The DNA of the CDR3 is TGTGCCAGCAGCCAGGGCGGGGGGCTCGGTCAGCCCCAGCATTTT. Full variable domain (outside the CDR3, taken from reference TRBV7-2 and TRBJ1-5): GAGVSQSPSNKVTEKGKDVELRCDPISGHTALYWYRQSLGQGLEFLIYFQGNSAPDKSGLPSDRFSAERTGGSVSTLTIQRTQQEDSAVYLCASSQGGGLGQPQHFGDGTRLSIL.

This sequence joins TRBV6-5 and TRBJ1-6, with a possible D match to TRBD1 (5 bases). The germline V gene encodes CDR1 MNHEY and CDR2 SVGAGI. Trimming took off 8 bases at V and 9 bases at J, with 17 bases between the two ends. This CDR3 is built from 14 residues. CDR3 in amino acids: CASHGGTGISPLHF. For the CDR3, the DNA is TGTGCCAGCCACGGCGGGACCGGGATTTCACCCCTCCACTTT.

This chain joins TRBV6-1 and TRBJ2-2; TRBD2 matches at 9 bases. The CDR3 spans 16 residues. The germline gives CDR1 MNHNS, CDR2 SASEGT. V shed 4 bases and J 7 bases; nucleotides not matched to a gene: 10. The CDR3 region is CASSAKPGLAYGELFF. The CDR3 coding sequence is TGTGCCAGCAGTGCCAAGCCGGGACTAGCTTACGGGGAGCTGTTTTTT.